The T cell receptor (beta chain) under discussion was sequenced for a study of spatial heterogeneity in lung cancer. Notes on the study in general: The study found ubiquitous expanded tumor TCRs in blood more at resection than follow-up.

The sample holds a few counts of this clonotype. No antigen is known for it. CDR1 and CDR2 from the germline V gene are DFQATT and SNEGSKA (reference sequence). Trimming removed 2 bases from V and 6 bases from J, with 10 bases in between. This CDR3 contains 12 residues. Time point defined: sample taken at primary tumor resection. Sequencing of whole RNA from tumor, nontumor lung or frozen PBMC involved no sorting. The cohort: around 77 early-stage, untreated non-small cell lung cancer patients. Each TCR cDNA molecule carried a unique molecular identifier. TCRdb reprocessed the 5' RACE reads via MiXCR and lists one record per CDR3 protein. Of some 50,000 distinct CDR3 sequences listed, approximately 7.6% are singletons.

V and J are TRBV20-1 and TRBJ2-5; the D gene is possibly TRBD2 (7 bases). This receptor was identified in a female donor with early-stage non-small cell lung cancer. Source: PBMCs, taken at surgery. The CDR3 nucleotides read TGCAGTGCTAGACGGGGGGCGAAGACCCAGTACTTC. As protein: CSARRGAKTQYF.